These 12 T cell receptor beta chains were all obtained from the same sample, sequenced in a study of cytomegalovirus exposure and HLA in healthy donors. This PCR relied on a set of 60 Vbeta primers and 13 Jbeta primers. The data were produced by immunoSEQ multiplex PCR, yet TCRdb's version contains in-frame clones alone and is incomplete. The sample contains about 180,000 clones, approximately 84% of which appear only once. Sequences were obtained from PBMCs. These receptors were obtained from a boy between 2 and 15 years old in good health and CMV-seronegative.

The chain combines TRBV9 with TRBJ2-2; TRBD2 agrees at 9 bases. V gave up 0 bases and J gave up 5 bases; unmatched junction bases: 8. This CDR3 region has 17 residues. CDR1 and CDR2 (germline): SGDLS, YYNGEE. CDR3: CASSVEAGGASTGELFF. CDR3 coding DNA: TGTGCCAGCAGCGTAGAGGCGGGGGGGGCTTCGACCGGGGAGCTGTTTTTT.

This clone was recorded once. The V gene is TRBV5-8, the J gene TRBJ2-2; perhaps TRBD2 as D (6 bases). This CDR3 has 16 amino acids. Deletions cut 0 bases from V and 2 bases from J, with 11 bases between. CDR1 is SGHTS and CDR2 is YDEGEE in the germline V gene. The CDR3 DNA reads as TGTGCCAGCAGCTTGGGGTTAGCGGCTAACACCGGGGAGCTGTTTTTT. Translating gives CASSLGLAANTGELFF.

The chain couples TRBV7-9 to TRBJ1-1; D possibly corresponds to TRBD1 (5 bases). This CDR3 has 14 residues. The germline V gene has CDR1 SEHNR and CDR2 FQNEAQ (reference sequence). Trimming stripped 0 bases from V and 2 bases from J, with 7 bases between. The CDR3 bases are TGTGCCAGCAGCTTAGCACAGGTTAACACTGAAGCTTTCTTT. Translating gives CASSLAQVNTEAFF.

The V call is TRBV7-9, the J call TRBJ1-5; TRBD1 is a possible D gene (6 bases). The V and J ends lost 5 bases and 7 bases respectively, with 9 bases between them. There are 12 residues in the CDR3. CDR1 is SEHNR and CDR2 is FQNEAQ in the germline V gene (reference sequence). DNA of the CDR3: TGTGCCAGCAGCAAGACAGGACAGCCCCAGCATTTT. It encodes CASSKTGQPQHF. Full variable domain (missing parts from reference TRBV7-9 and TRBJ1-5): DTGVSQNPRHKITKRGQNVTFRCDPISEHNRLYWYRQTLGQGPEFLTYFQNEAQLEKSRLLSDRFSAERPKGSFSTLEIQRTEQGDSAMYLCASSKTGQPQHFGDGTRLSIL.

This chain joins TRBV5-1 and TRBJ1-1; 8 bases line up with TRBD1. The CDR3 sequence is 17 residues long. Germline V lookup: CDR1 SGHRS, CDR2 YFSETQ. With 4 bases clipped from V and 1 base from J, the junction kept 12 bases outside the gene matches. CDR3 residues: CASSQSPSGTGNTEAFF. In DNA, the CDR3 is TGCGCCAGCAGCCAATCCCCTTCCGGGACAGGGAACACTGAAGCTTTCTTT.

This chain links TRBV28 with TRBJ2-3, with 7 bases lining up with TRBD2. J gave up 7 bases and V 11 bases, and 6 bases lay outside the gene matches. Germline assignment: CDR1 MDHEN and CDR2 SYDVKM. The CDR3 length is 11 residues. The CDR3 loop reads CAGRDGNTQYF. CDR3 DNA: TGTGCCGGGAGGGACGGCAATACGCAGTATTTT.

This clone is a singleton in its sample. The chain couples TRBV12-5 to TRBJ2-1; 8 bases line up with TRBD1. Per the germline V gene, CDR1 is LGHNT and CDR2 is FRNRAP. The CDR3 is 19 amino acids. Trimming took 1 base from V and 9 from J; bases not matched to a gene: 20. The CDR3 DNA reads as TGTGCTAGTGGTTTGGCCTACGAGGACAGGGTCGAGTGGTATGGTGAGCAGTTCTTC. Protein: CASGLAYEDRVEWYGEQFF. Full variable domain (missing parts from reference TRBV12-5 and TRBJ2-1): DARVTQTPRHKVTEMGQEVTMRCQPILGHNTVFWYRQTMMQGLELLAYFRNRAPLDDSGMPKDRFSAEMPDATLATLKIQPSEPRDSAVYFCASGLAYEDRVEWYGEQFFGPGTRLTVL.

With regard to this clone: The junction and the germline gene differ at one end; a read error may be behind it. The chain links TRBV12-5 to TRBJ2-1, with a tentative D call TRBD1 (5 bases). CDR1 is LGHNT and CDR2 is FRNRAP in the germline V gene. The CDR3 sequence is 14 residues long. This CDR3 reads CASALTVSYNEQFF. Written as DNA, the CDR3 is TGTGCTAGTGCTTTGACAGTTTCCTACAATGAGCAGTTCTTC.

The chain recombines TRBV12-5 with TRBJ2-6; no clear D gene. Between the trimmed V and J ends, which lost 6 bases and 0 bases, there was a span of 12 bases. The V gene's germline CDR1 is LGHNT and CDR2 FRNRAP. CDR3 length: 16 amino acids. The CDR3 reads CASGRRPSSGANVLTF. The CDR3 bases are TGTGCTAGTGGCCGCAGGCCCTCCTCTGGGGCCAACGTCCTGACTTTC.

The genes are TRBV28 and TRBJ2-1; D may be TRBD2 (5 bases). Germline loops: CDR1 MDHEN, CDR2 SYDVKM. Trimming removed 6 bases from V and 9 bases from J, with 18 bases in between. The CDR3 runs to 14 residues. The CDR3 reads CASRTPSGEGEQFF. CDR3 nucleotides: TGTGCCAGCAGGACCCCAAGCGGTGAAGGTGAGCAGTTCTTC. Combining the CDR3 with reference TRBV28 and TRBJ2-1 gives the whole variable domain DVKVTQSSRYLVKRTGEKVFLECVQDMDHENMFWYRQDPGLGLRLIYFSYDVKMKEKGDIPEGYSVSREKKERFSLILESASTNQTSMYLCASRTPSGEGEQFFGPGTRLTVL.

The genes are TRBV29-1 and TRBJ1-2; tentatively, D is TRBD1 (5 bases). The length of the CDR3 is 11 residues. The germline gives CDR1 SQVTM, CDR2 ANQGSEA. V lost 5 bases and J lost 9, with 13 bases in between. In DNA form, the CDR3 reads TGCAGCGTTTCAGGGCCGGTTAGCTACACCTTC. Protein sequence: CSVSGPVSYTF.

The CDR3 bases are TGCGCCAGCAGCCTCCCCGGGACAAGCTCCTACAATGAGCAGTTCTTC. Protein product: CASSLPGTSSYNEQFF. The chain is built from TRBV5-1 and TRBJ2-1, with a tentative D call TRBD1 (6 bases). Trimming removed 4 bases from V and 0 bases from J, with 14 bases in between. This CDR3 is built from 16 residues. The germline V gene encodes CDR1 SGHRS and CDR2 YFSETQ. Combining the CDR3 with reference TRBV5-1 and TRBJ2-1 gives the whole variable domain KAGVTQTPRYLIKTRGQQVTLSCSPISGHRSVSWYQQTPGQGLQFLFEYFSETQRNKGNFPGRFSGRQFSNSRSEMNVSTLELGDSALYLCASSLPGTSSYNEQFFGPGTRLTVL.